These 32 T cell receptor beta chains originate from one sample sequenced in a study of shared clonotypes between healthy human individuals. Method: immunoSEQ multiplex PCR; TCRdb's copy keeps in-frame clones and lacks some. The sample gives about 2.5 million clones, roughly 92% of which show up once; around 0.4% is in the top ten. The material sequenced was naive CD4+ T cells from PBMCs. Subset specified: CD45RA+ positively selected. All receptors derive from a man aged 18 to 29 in good health. Some clones in this sample may be carry-over from other donors' samples.

The chain employs TRBV5-6 and TRBJ1-4, with 10 positions matching TRBD1. Germline CDR1 SGHDT, CDR2 YYEEEE. This CDR3 has 15 residues. Germline trimming cut 0 bases from V and 8 bases from J; bases unmatched to any gene: 4. The CDR3 reads CASSLADRGQEKLFF. CDR3 nucleotides: TGTGCCAGCAGCTTGGCTGACAGGGGGCAAGAAAAACTGTTTTTT.

V and J are TRBV7-2 and TRBJ2-5; D possibly corresponds to TRBD1 (7 bases). Trimming pared 1 base from V and 9 bases from J, leaving 18 bases between. The CDR3 has 15 residues. CDR1 and CDR2 from the germline V gene are SGHTA and FQGNSA. CDR3 coding DNA: TGTGCCAGCAGCTTAGAACAGGGGAGGTTAGTTGCCCAGTACTTC. Protein product: CASSLEQGRLVAQYF. Drawing the rest from reference TRBV7-2 and TRBJ2-5, the complete variable domain is GAGVSQSPSNKVTEKGKDVELRCDPISGHTALYWYRQSLGQGLEFLIYFQGNSAPDKSGLPSDRFSAERTGGSVSTLTIQRTQQEDSAVYLCASSLEQGRLVAQYFGPGTRLLVL.

As concerns this clone: Other DNA sequences in this sample translate to the same CDR3. V is TRBV7-9 and J is TRBJ1-1; D is perhaps TRBD1 (5 bases). The CDR3 totals 14 residues. V lost 0 bases and J lost 4, with 9 bases in between. Germline V gene data show CDR1 as SEHNR and CDR2 as FQNEAQ (reference sequence). The CDR3 reads CASSLAQGGTEAFF. For the CDR3, the DNA is TGTGCCAGCAGCTTAGCTCAGGGAGGCACTGAAGCTTTCTTT.

V gene TRBV30 combines with J gene TRBJ2-7; tentatively, D is TRBD1 (6 bases). There are 12 residues in the CDR3. Deletions cut 3 bases from V and 8 bases from J, with 14 bases between. Per germline, CDR1 GTSNPN and CDR2 SVGIG (reference sequence). The CDR3 reads CAWRIQGSKQYF. The CDR3 DNA reads as TGTGCCTGGAGGATACAGGGTAGCAAGCAGTACTTC. Using reference TRBV30 and TRBJ2-7 for the parts outside the CDR3, the full variable domain is SQTIHQWPATLVQPVGSPLSLECTVEGTSNPNLYWYRQAAGRGLQLLFYSVGIGQISSEVPQNLSASRPQDRQFILSSKKLLLSDSGFYLCAWRIQGSKQYFGPGTRLTVT.

The chain couples TRBV20-1 to TRBJ2-3; D gene unclear. This CDR3 has 11 residues. CDR1 and CDR2 from the germline V gene are DFQATT and SNEGSKA (reference sequence). Trimming removed 5 bases at V and 9 bases at J, with 12 bases between. The CDR3 nucleotides read TGCAGTGCTGACGTTGAAGGGACGCAGTATTTT. Protein product: CSADVEGTQYF.

The J gene is TRBJ2-5, the V gene TRBV2; no clear D. V lost 3 bases to trimming and J lost 1 base, with 9 bases between them. Germline loops: CDR1 SNHLY, CDR2 FYNNEI. The CDR3 sequence is 14 residues long. CDR3 amino acids: CASSDLNGQETQYF. CDR3 bases: TGTGCCAGCAGTGATTTGAATGGCCAAGAGACCCAGTACTTC.

This rearrangement joins TRBV4-2 to TRBJ2-5; D not resolved. Germline CDR1 and CDR2: LGHNA and YNFKEQ. CDR3 length: 14 amino acids. Trimming cost V 1 base and J 4 bases, with 10 bases left between them. The CDR3 coding sequence is TGTGCCAGCAGCCAAGCGGGCTCCCCAGAGACCCAGTACTTC. Translated: CASSQAGSPETQYF.

The chain carries TRBV10-3 and TRBJ2-1, with 11 bases lining up with TRBD2. V lost 10 bases to trimming and J lost 8 bases; unmatched junction nucleotides: 10. There are 14 residues in the CDR3. The germline CDR1 and CDR2 sequences are ENHRY and SYGVKD. CDR3 bases: TGTGCCACCCGCAGACTAGCGGGATTACATGAGCAGTTCTTC. Translated, it gives CATRRLAGLHEQFF.

J is TRBJ2-3 and V is TRBV5-1; 14 bases agree with TRBD2. CDR1 is SGHRS, CDR2 YFSETQ, per germline. The CDR3 totals 21 residues. The V and J ends lost 2 bases and 2 bases, in that order; junction bases with no gene match: 16. CDR3 sequence (DNA): TGCGCCAGCAGCTTACTCCCGGGACTAGCGGGAGCACGCAGAACCACAGATACGCAGTATTTT. Protein: CASSLLPGLAGARRTTDTQYF.

As regards this clone: Other DNA sequences within the sample encode an identical CDR3. The V and J genes are TRBV18 and TRBJ2-1; 8 bases are a match to TRBD1. The CDR3 sequence is 16 residues long. Germline assignment: CDR1 KGHSH and CDR2 LQKENI. Trimming at V came to 2 bases and at J to 2 bases, leaving 5 bases not matched to a gene. In nucleotides, the CDR3 is TGTGCCAGCTCACCAGTCGGACAGGGAGCCTACAATGAGCAGTTCTTC. This gives the protein CASSPVGQGAYNEQFF. Full variable domain (outside the CDR3, taken from reference TRBV18 and TRBJ2-1): NAGVMQNPRHLVRRRGQEARLRCSPMKGHSHVYWYRQLPEEGLKFMVYLQKENIIDESGMPKERFSAEFPKEGPSILRIQQVVRGDSAAYFCASSPVGQGAYNEQFFGPGTRLTVL.

The J gene is TRBJ1-1, the V gene TRBV9; D uncertain. The V gene's germline CDR1 is SGDLS and CDR2 YYNGEE. V was shortened by 3 bases and J by 4 bases, with 16 bases between the two germline ends. The CDR3 runs to 15 residues. DNA of the CDR3: TGTGCCAGCAGCGGCCATGGCCGGGGTTTCACTGAAGCTTTCTTT. This sequence encodes CASSGHGRGFTEAFF.

The genes are TRBV4-2 and TRBJ1-4; 7 nucleotides align to TRBD1. CDR3 length: 16 amino acids. J was trimmed by 5 bases and V by 4 bases; bases with no gene match: 10. Germline V gene data show CDR1 as LGHNA and CDR2 as YNFKEQ. The CDR3: CASSLSVQGTNEKLFF. Written as DNA, the CDR3 is TGTGCCAGCAGCCTTTCGGTACAGGGGACAAATGAAAAACTGTTTTTT.

This sequence joins TRBV5-1 and TRBJ2-3, with D unresolved. Trimming shortened V by 0 bases and J by 1 base, and 12 bases separated the two germline ends. From germline, CDR1 is SGHRS and CDR2 YFSETQ. CDR3 size: 16 residues. CDR3: CASSLGRPPGTDTQYF. In nucleotides, the CDR3 is TGCGCCAGCAGCTTGGGACGCCCCCCTGGCACAGATACGCAGTATTTT. Full variable domain (rest looked up from reference TRBV5-1 and TRBJ2-3): KAGVTQTPRYLIKTRGQQVTLSCSPISGHRSVSWYQQTPGQGLQFLFEYFSETQRNKGNFPGRFSGRQFSNSRSEMNVSTLELGDSALYLCASSLGRPPGTDTQYFGPGTRLTVL.

The genes are TRBV30 and TRBJ1-2; D is unresolved. The CDR3 is 16 amino acids. Germline V gene lookup returns CDR1 GTSNPN and CDR2 SVGIG (reference sequence). V shed 4 bases and J shed 4 bases, with 22 bases lying between them. The chain's CDR3 is CAWTPRVRGVGYGYTF. CDR3 nucleotides: TGTGCCTGGACCCCGCGCGTCCGGGGAGTAGGCTATGGCTACACCTTC.

The rearrangement uses TRBV4-1 and TRBJ2-1; 7 bases map to TRBD2. Germline V gene data show CDR1 as MGHRA and CDR2 as YSYEKL. This CDR3 region has 17 residues. V was pared by 0 bases and J by 3 bases, with 8 bases of the junction left unmatched. The CDR3: CASSQDIGQRGYNEQFF. The CDR3 DNA sequence: TGCGCCAGCAGCCAAGATATAGGCCAGCGGGGCTACAATGAGCAGTTCTTC.

V and J are TRBV15 and TRBJ1-5, with 9 bases aligning to TRBD1. The CDR3 spans 16 residues. CDR1 is LNHNV and CDR2 is YYDKDF in the germline V gene (reference sequence). Trimming cost V 1 base and J 0 bases; bases outside gene matches: 1. CDR3 protein: CATSRGDRDSNQPQHF. The DNA for the CDR3 is TGTGCCACCAGCAGAGGGGACAGGGATAGCAATCAGCCCCAGCATTTT.

There are a few counts of this clone. The V gene is TRBV19, the J gene TRBJ1-5, with unresolved D. V lost 5 bases and J lost 4, with 6 bases in between. The CDR3 runs 12 residues. Germline loops: CDR1 LNHDA, CDR2 SQIVND (reference sequence). Here the CDR3 DNA reads TGTGCCAGTAGTTCAATAAATCAGCCCCAGCATTTT. It encodes CASSSINQPQHF.

This clone has just a few counts. V gene TRBV5-4 combines with J gene TRBJ1-1, with a possible D match to TRBD1 (5 bases). Trimming shortened V by 4 bases and J by 8 bases, and 12 bases separated the two germline ends. This CDR3 has 12 residues. The germline gives CDR1 SGHNT, CDR2 YYREEE (reference sequence). For the CDR3, the DNA is TGTGCCAGCAGCAGCTATCGGACAGAAGCTTTCTTT. This sequence encodes CASSSYRTEAFF.

V usage is TRBV5-1 and J usage is TRBJ1-4, with 8 bases matching TRBD1. The CDR3 runs to 15 residues. Looked up from germline, CDR1 is SGHRS and CDR2 is YFSETQ. Trimming cost V 0 bases and J 8 bases; bases outside gene matches: 6. Here the CDR3 DNA reads TGCGCCAGCAGCTTGGCGGACAGGGTGAACGAAAAACTGTTTTTT. This encodes CASSLADRVNEKLFF.

This clone was observed a single time. CDR3 sequence (DNA): TGCGCCAGCTGTCGGACAGGGGACACAGATACGCAGTATTTT. It specifies CASCRTGDTDTQYF. The V gene is TRBV5-1, the J gene TRBJ2-3, with 9 bases aligning to TRBD1. Germline assignment: CDR1 SGHRS and CDR2 YFSETQ. CDR3 length: 14 residues. With V trimmed by 7 bases and J by 2 bases, 5 bases remained unmatched.

The CDR3 sequence is CASSLAIGRSTGELFF. CDR3 coding DNA: TGTGCCAGCAGCTTAGCGATCGGGAGGAGCACCGGGGAGCTGTTTTTT. This chain links TRBV7-2 with TRBJ2-2; the match to TRBD2 covers 7 bases. Germline trimming cut 0 bases from V and 4 bases from J; bases unmatched to any gene: 5. Germline-derived CDR1 and CDR2 are SGHTA and FQGNSA. The CDR3 is 16 residues long.

V and J are TRBV11-3 and TRBJ2-7, with TRBD2 identical over 10 bases. Trimming at V came to 5 bases and at J to 3 bases, leaving 10 bases not matched to a gene. In germline, CDR1 is SGHNT, CDR2 YENEEA. The CDR3 runs 16 residues. Here the CDR3 DNA reads TGTGCCAGCAGCCCCTTTGCTAGCGGGAGAATCTACGAGCAGTACTTC. This codes for CASSPFASGRIYEQYF.

The chain couples TRBV5-1 to TRBJ2-1; D may be TRBD2 (5 bases). Germline V gives CDR1 SGHRS, CDR2 YFSETQ. This CDR3 contains 14 residues. The germline V and J ends were trimmed by 4 bases and 9 bases, with 17 bases remaining between them. The chain's CDR3 is CASSPRTPGGEQFF. For the CDR3, the DNA is TGCGCCAGCAGCCCTAGGACTCCCGGCGGTGAGCAGTTCTTC.

This chain uses TRBV7-9 with TRBJ2-1; D unresolved. CDR3 length equals 9 residues. Germline V gives CDR1 SEHNR, CDR2 FQNEAQ (reference sequence). Trimming took off 1 base at V and 16 bases at J, with 5 bases between the two ends. The CDR3 protein is CASSLEGFF. CDR3 bases: TGTGCCAGCAGCTTAGAAGGCTTCTTC.

The chain recombines TRBV6-5 with TRBJ2-7; D might be TRBD2 (6 bases). The germline V gene encodes CDR1 MNHEY and CDR2 SVGAGI. V was trimmed by 10 bases and J by 6 bases, leaving 19 bases between them. The length of the CDR3 is 13 residues. CDR3 sequence reads: CAIGGWRPLEQYF. The CDR3 DNA sequence: TGTGCCATCGGGGGATGGCGGCCCCTCGAGCAGTACTTC.

The chain has TRBV18 and TRBJ2-3; no clear D. The CDR3 has 12 residues. Trimming left V 4 bases short and J 5 bases short, with 7 bases between. Germline CDR1 KGHSH, CDR2 LQKENI. The CDR3 loop is CASSLQLDTQYF. CDR3 nucleotides: TGTGCCAGCTCACTCCAGTTAGATACGCAGTATTTT.

This sequence joins TRBV27 and TRBJ2-7; 11 nucleotides agree with TRBD2. Trimming removed 4 bases from V and 6 bases from J; junction bases left unmatched: 5. The germline gives CDR1 MNHEY, CDR2 SMNVEV (reference sequence). The CDR3 is 14 residues long. CDR3 DNA: TGTGCCAGCAGTTCACTAGCGGGGGCCTCCGAGCAGTACTTC. Its translation is CASSSLAGASEQYF.

A remark on this clone: Other nucleotide sequences in the sample specify the same CDR3. CDR3 protein: CASSERRGSYNEQFF. CDR3 in DNA: TGTGCCAGCAGTGAACGAAGGGGATCCTACAATGAGCAGTTCTTC. The chain couples TRBV6-1 to TRBJ2-1; TRBD1 might be the D (5 bases). V lost 2 bases to trimming and J lost 1 base, with 9 bases between them. Germline V gene lookup returns CDR1 MNHNS and CDR2 SASEGT. The length of the CDR3 is 15 residues.

The chain employs TRBV7-2 and TRBJ2-5, with D tentatively TRBD1 (6 bases). Trimming took 4 bases from V and 4 from J, leaving 10 bases between them. The germline V gene encodes CDR1 SGHTA and CDR2 FQGNSA. This CDR3 has 13 residues. DNA for the CDR3: TGTGCCAGCAGCTCACCAGGGGCAGAGACCCAGTACTTC. Its protein is CASSSPGAETQYF.

This clone was seen more than once but under ten times. The chain couples TRBV7-3 to TRBJ1-3, with D unresolved. CDR1 and CDR2 from the germline V gene are SGHTA and FQGTGA. Trimming left V 2 bases short and J 0 bases short, with 11 bases between. The CDR3 has 16 residues. CDR3 nucleotides: TGTGCCAGCAGCTTACTGAATCCCCACTCTGGAAACACCATATATTTT. Residues: CASSLLNPHSGNTIYF.

Notes on this clone: At the DNA level, this CDR3 is encoded by other sequences in the same sample as well. The rearrangement joins TRBV19 to TRBJ2-6, with D unclear. This CDR3 has 15 residues. CDR1 is LNHDA, CDR2 SQIVND, per germline (reference sequence). V lost 1 base and J 0 bases, leaving 4 bases between the germline ends. In DNA, the CDR3 is TGTGCCAGTAGTATAGTCAGCTCTGGGGCCAACGTCCTGACTTTC. This translates into CASSIVSSGANVLTF.

The V and J genes are TRBV7-3 and TRBJ2-2, with D hard to call. The CDR3 length is 15 residues. CDR1 SGHTA and CDR2 FQGTGA come from the germline V gene. Trimming stripped 1 base from V and 2 bases from J, with 8 bases between. The CDR3 reads CASSLRSLNTGELFF. The CDR3 nucleotides read TGTGCCAGCAGCTTAAGATCCCTCAACACCGGGGAGCTGTTTTTT.